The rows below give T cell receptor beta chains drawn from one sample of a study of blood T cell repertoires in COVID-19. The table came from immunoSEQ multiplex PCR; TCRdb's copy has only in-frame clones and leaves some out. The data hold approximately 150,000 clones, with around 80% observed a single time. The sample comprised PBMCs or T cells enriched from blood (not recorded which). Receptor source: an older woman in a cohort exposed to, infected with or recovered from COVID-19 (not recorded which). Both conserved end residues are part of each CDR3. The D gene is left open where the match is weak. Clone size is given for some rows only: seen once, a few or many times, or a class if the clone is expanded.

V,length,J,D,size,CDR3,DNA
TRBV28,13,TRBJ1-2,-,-,CASSLGVSGGYTF,TGTGCCAGCAGCCTCGGGGTATCAGGCGGCTACACCTTC
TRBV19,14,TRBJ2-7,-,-,CASSIWDNSYEQYF,TGTGCCAGTAGTATCTGGGACAACTCCTACGAGCAGTACTTC
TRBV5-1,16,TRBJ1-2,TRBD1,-,CASSLAFGQGDYGYTF,TGCGCCAGCAGCTTGGCTTTTGGACAGGGGGACTATGGCTACACCTTC
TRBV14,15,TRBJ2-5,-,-,CASSQARWQQETQYF,TGTGCCAGCAGCCAAGCGAGGTGGCAGCAAGAGACCCAGTACTTC
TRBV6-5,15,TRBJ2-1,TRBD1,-,CASSPAGGSYNEQFF,TGTGCCAGCAGTCCAGCAGGGGGCTCCTACAATGAGCAGTTCTTC
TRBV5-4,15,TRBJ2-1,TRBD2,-,CASSSGSQSYNEQFF,TGTGCCAGCAGCAGCGGGAGTCAATCCTACAATGAGCAGTTCTTC
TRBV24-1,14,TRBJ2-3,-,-,CATSAVASTDTQYF,TGTGCCACCAGTGCGGTAGCTAGCACAGATACGCAGTATTTT
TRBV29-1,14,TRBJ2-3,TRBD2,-,CSVRLAGGADTQYF,TGCAGCGTAAGACTAGCGGGAGGGGCGGATACGCAGTATTTT
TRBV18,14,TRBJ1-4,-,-,CASSPQQDEEKLFF,TGTGCCAGCTCACCACAACAGGATGAAGAAAAACTGTTTTTT
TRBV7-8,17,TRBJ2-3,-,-,CASSLAPLGISLDTQYF,TGTGCCAGCAGCTTAGCGCCTCTCGGGATATCTTTAGATACGCAGTATTTT
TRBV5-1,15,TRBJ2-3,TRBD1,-,CASRLGTGGTDTQYF,TGCGCCAGCAGACTGGGGACAGGGGGGACAGATACGCAGTATTTT
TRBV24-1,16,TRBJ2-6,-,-,CATSDKVASGANVLTF,TGTGCCACCAGCGACAAGGTGGCCTCTGGGGCCAACGTCCTGACTTTC
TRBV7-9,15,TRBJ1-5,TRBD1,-,CASSSGQGRNQPQHF,TGTGCCAGCAGTTCGGGACAGGGAAGGAATCAGCCCCAGCATTTT
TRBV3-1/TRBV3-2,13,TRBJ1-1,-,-,CASSQELGLKAFF,TGTGCCAGCAGCCAGGAATTGGGACTTAAAGCTTTCTTT
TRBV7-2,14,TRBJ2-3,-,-,CASSLRGTPDTQYF,TGTGCCAGCAGCTTGCGGGGTACCCCAGATACGCAGTATTTT
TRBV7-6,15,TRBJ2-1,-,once,CASSLAGGGRNEQFF,TGTGCCAGCAGCTTAGCGGGAGGAGGGAGGAATGAGCAGTTCTTC
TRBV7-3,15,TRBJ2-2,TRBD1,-,CASSRQGAWTGELFF,TGTGCCAGCAGCCGACAGGGGGCCTGGACCGGGGAGCTGTTTTTT
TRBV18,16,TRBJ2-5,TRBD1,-,CASSSPQTGTQETQYF,TGTGCCAGCTCATCGCCTCAGACAGGGACGCAAGAGACCCAGTACTTC
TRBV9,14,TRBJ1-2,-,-,CASSVQGRTDGYTF,TGTGCCAGCAGCGTACAGGGGCGGACCGATGGCTACACCTTC